These 13 T cell receptor beta chains originate from one sample sequenced in a study of T cell responses to AZD1222 COVID-19 vaccine. The protocol was immunoSEQ multiplex PCR, while the TCRdb copy is restricted to in-frame clones and leaves out a portion. The profile shows about 130,000 clones, approximately 94% of them singletons. The material was peripheral blood, obtained on day 0 of AZD1222 vaccination. These receptors originate from an adult in good health.

The chain recombines TRBV28 with TRBJ2-1; D tentatively fits TRBD1 or TRBD2 (5 bases each). Trimming left V 2 bases short and J 6 bases short, with 14 bases between. This CDR3 is 15 amino acids long. CDR1 is MDHEN, CDR2 SYDVKM, per germline. The CDR3 here is CASSLGTPVGNEQFF. CDR3 sequence (DNA): TGTGCCAGCAGTTTAGGGACCCCGGTCGGCAATGAGCAGTTCTTC. Together with reference TRBV28 and TRBJ2-1, the CDR3 gives the full variable domain: DVKVTQSSRYLVKRTGEKVFLECVQDMDHENMFWYRQDPGLGLRLIYFSYDVKMKEKGDIPEGYSVSREKKERFSLILESASTNQTSMYLCASSLGTPVGNEQFFGPGTRLTVL.

This chain joins TRBV6-5 and TRBJ1-1, with 9 bases that match TRBD1. Germline V gene lookup returns CDR1 MNHEY and CDR2 SVGAGI. This CDR3 is built from 12 residues. The trim removed 2 bases at V and 11 bases at J, leaving 3 bases unmatched. This CDR3 reads CASSYGTGRAFF. The CDR3 bases are TGTGCCAGCAGTTACGGGACAGGGAGGGCTTTCTTT.

V gene TRBV12-3 or TRBV12-4 combines with J gene TRBJ2-2, with D hard to call. V dropped 8 bases and J dropped 3 bases, with 10 bases sitting between them. The length of the CDR3 is 13 residues. The CDR3 is CASLVPYTGELFF. The CDR3 bases are TGTGCCAGCCTAGTCCCGTACACCGGGGAGCTGTTTTTT.

This clone has a single count. The chain links TRBV27 to TRBJ2-2; 8 bases match TRBD2. Germline trimming cut 8 bases from V and 0 bases from J; bases unmatched to any gene: 5. The CDR3 contains 15 residues. CDR1 is MNHEY, CDR2 SMNVEV, per germline (reference sequence). As DNA, the CDR3 is TGTGCCAGCCGGCCGGGGGGGACGAACACCGGGGAGCTGTTTTTT. Protein: CASRPGGTNTGELFF.

The chain uses TRBV5-3 and TRBJ2-1; 7 bases map to TRBD1. TRBV5-3 is marked as an open reading frame, function uncertain. V trimming: 4 bases; J trimming: 3 bases; junction bases outside the gene matches: 10. The CDR3 is 16 residues long. The CDR3 spells CARSLQRTGYYNEQFF. DNA of the CDR3: TGTGCCAGAAGCCTCCAACGGACAGGCTACTACAATGAGCAGTTCTTC.

The V and J genes are TRBV28 and TRBJ1-1; perhaps TRBD1 as D (6 bases). V gave up 6 bases and J gave up 5 bases, with 10 bases separating them. The CDR3 contains 12 residues. Germline V gene lookup returns CDR1 MDHEN and CDR2 SYDVKM. The CDR3 region is CASRGGETEAFF. DNA for the CDR3: TGTGCCAGCAGAGGGGGAGAGACTGAAGCTTTCTTT.

This sequence joins TRBV10-1 and TRBJ2-7, with a tentative D call TRBD2 (5 bases). Trimming cost V 10 bases and J 6 bases, with 16 bases left between them. CDR1 is WNHNN and CDR2 is SYGVQD in the germline V gene (reference sequence). The CDR3 length is 12 residues. The CDR3 bases are TGCGCCATTTTTAGGAACGGGATCGAGCAGTACTTC. It codes for CAIFRNGIEQYF.

The V gene is TRBV15, the J gene TRBJ1-2; 7 bases line up with TRBD1. From germline, CDR1 is LNHNV and CDR2 YYDKDF (reference sequence). The V segment lost 3 bases and the J segment 2 bases; nucleotides outside the gene matches: 3. The CDR3 contains 14 residues. The CDR3 region is CATSRDRINYGYTF. The CDR3 region has the DNA TGTGCCACCAGCAGGGACAGGATCAACTATGGCTACACCTTC.

V and J are TRBV6-5 and TRBJ2-7; 7 bases map to TRBD1. V gave up 6 bases and J gave up 1 base; unmatched junction bases: 6. The CDR3 totals 14 residues. Germline V gene data show CDR1 as MNHEY and CDR2 as SVGAGI. The CDR3 sequence is CASSWTGSSYEQYF. The CDR3 DNA sequence: TGTGCCAGCAGCTGGACAGGATCTTCCTACGAGCAGTACTTC.

This clone is a singleton in its sample. The chain uses TRBV28 and TRBJ1-5; D unresolved. The CDR3 runs 15 residues. Germline CDR1 reads MDHEN; CDR2 reads SYDVKM. V was trimmed by 5 bases and J by 0 bases, leaving 11 bases between them. In DNA, the CDR3 is TGTGCCAGCAGTGATGACACTTATAGCAATCAGCCCCAGCATTTT. This encodes CASSDDTYSNQPQHF.

This chain links TRBV4-1 with TRBJ1-4; 9 bases are a match to TRBD1. The V and J ends lost 1 base and 7 bases, in that order; junction bases with no gene match: 4. Germline-derived CDR1 and CDR2 are MGHRA and YSYEKL. The CDR3 is 15 residues long. The CDR3 DNA reads TGCGCCAGCAGCCAAGTACAGGGGGCCGGTGAAAAACTGTTTTTT. This gives the protein CASSQVQGAGEKLFF.

This sequence joins TRBV7-3 and TRBJ2-1; the D call may be TRBD1 or TRBD2 (6 bases each). The CDR3 extends over 13 amino acids. Germline V gives CDR1 SGHTA, CDR2 FQGTGA. V was cut by 3 bases and J by 12 bases, with 15 bases left in between. CDR3 sequence: CASSFGGRSGQFF. CDR3 in DNA: TGTGCCAGCAGCTTCGGGGGCCGGAGTGGGCAGTTCTTC.

DNA of the CDR3: TGTGCCAGCAGCGTCCGGAGGGGGGGTGGCACTGAAGCTTTCTTT. Its protein is CASSVRRGGGTEAFF. The V gene is TRBV7-9, the J gene TRBJ1-1; weak D call: TRBD1 (6 bases). V was shortened by 5 bases and J by 4 bases, with 17 bases between the two germline ends. CDR3 length: 15 residues. Germline V lookup: CDR1 SEHNR, CDR2 FQNEAQ (reference sequence).